The TCR beta chain described here comes from a study of T cell responses to AZD1222 COVID-19 vaccine. J lost 3 bases, V lost 6 bases, and 10 bases had no gene match. The V gene's germline CDR1 is SNHLY and CDR2 FYNNEI. The CDR3 spans 16 residues. TCRdb keeps only in-frame clones here, not all; method: immunoSEQ multiplex PCR. The sample has some 180,000 clones, roughly 89% seen once. Study results and limitations: Every sample of the repertoires postdated the peak T cell response. Unmutated variant regions reportedly attract nearly half of all spike-specific TCRs. Clonal diversity was possibly underestimated, and white British individuals and females predominated among donors.

Regarding this clone: Its antigen is unidentified.

The rearrangement uses TRBV2 and TRBJ1-2; TRBD1 agrees at 10 bases. The receptor was isolated from an adult who received the AZD1222 COVID-19 vaccine. This material consisted of peripheral blood, taken 28 days after the second AZD1222 dose. The CDR3 here is CASRDLGTGEDYGYTF. CDR3 bases: TGTGCCAGCAGGGACCTCGGGACAGGGGAAGACTATGGCTACACCTTC.